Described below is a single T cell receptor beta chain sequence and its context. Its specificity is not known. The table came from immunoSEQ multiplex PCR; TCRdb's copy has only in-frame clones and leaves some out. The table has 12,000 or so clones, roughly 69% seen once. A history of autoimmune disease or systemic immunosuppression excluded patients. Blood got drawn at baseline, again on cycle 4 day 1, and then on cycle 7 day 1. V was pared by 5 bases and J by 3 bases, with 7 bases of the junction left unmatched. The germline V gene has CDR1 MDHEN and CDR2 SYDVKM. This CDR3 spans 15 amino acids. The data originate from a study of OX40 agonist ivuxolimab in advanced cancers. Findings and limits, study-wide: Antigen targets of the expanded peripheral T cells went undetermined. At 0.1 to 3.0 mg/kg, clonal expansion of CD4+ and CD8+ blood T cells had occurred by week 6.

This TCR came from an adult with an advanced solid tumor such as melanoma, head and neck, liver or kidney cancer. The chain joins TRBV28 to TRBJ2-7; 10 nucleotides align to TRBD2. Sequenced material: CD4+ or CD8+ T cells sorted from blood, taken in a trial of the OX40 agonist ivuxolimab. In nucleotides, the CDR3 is TGTGCCAGCAGTCCTCGACTAGCGGGCGACTACGAGCAGTACTTC. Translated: CASSPRLAGDYEQYF.